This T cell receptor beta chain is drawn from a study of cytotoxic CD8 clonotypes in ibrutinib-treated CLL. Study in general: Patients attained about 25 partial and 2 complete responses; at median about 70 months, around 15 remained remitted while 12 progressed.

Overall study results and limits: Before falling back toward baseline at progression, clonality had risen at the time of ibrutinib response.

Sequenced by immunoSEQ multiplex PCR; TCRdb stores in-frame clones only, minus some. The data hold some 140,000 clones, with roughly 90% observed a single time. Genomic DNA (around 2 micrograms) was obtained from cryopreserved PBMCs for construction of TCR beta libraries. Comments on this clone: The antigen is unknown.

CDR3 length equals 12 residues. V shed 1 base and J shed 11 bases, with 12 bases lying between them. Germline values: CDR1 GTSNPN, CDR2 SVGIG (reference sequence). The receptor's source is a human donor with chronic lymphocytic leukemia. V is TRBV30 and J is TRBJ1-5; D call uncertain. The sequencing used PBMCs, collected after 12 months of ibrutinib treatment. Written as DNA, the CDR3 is TGTGCCTGGAGTGCCGCGGGTTTGGCCCAGCATTTT. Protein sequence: CAWSAAGLAQHF.